The 21 T cell receptor beta chains given below trace back to one sample, sequenced in a study of breast tumors, draining lymph nodes, adjacent tissues. Samples came from axillary lymph nodes draining the breast cancer. From the multiplex PCR reads, TCRdb called clonotypes with MiXCR, one entry per CDR3 protein. The table includes fewer than 90,000 distinct CDR3 sequences, approximately 29% detected once. Sample: axillary lymph node tissue. These receptors were taken from a female donor with breast cancer. Some clones in this sample may be carry-over from other donors' samples.

The sample holds many counts of this clonotype. The CDR3 DNA follows: TGTGCCAGCAGTTACTCCCGGGACGGGTGGTTCTTC. Residues: CASSYSRDGWFF. The rearrangement links TRBV6-2 or TRBV6-3 to TRBJ2-1; possibly TRBD1 or TRBD2 for D (5 bases each). The V gene's germline CDR1 is MNHEY and CDR2 SVGEGT. Between the trimmed V and J ends, which lost 0 bases and 15 bases, there was a span of 12 bases. The CDR3 covers 12 residues.

CDR3: CSASPPMAGEGPVTGELFF. CDR3 bases: TGCAGTGCTAGTCCCCCCATGGCGGGAGAGGGACCGGTTACCGGGGAGCTGTTTTTT. The rearrangement uses TRBV20-1 and TRBJ2-2, with 7 bases matching TRBD2. The CDR3 is 19 residues long. Unmatched junction bases numbered 21, after V lost 3 bases and J lost 5 bases. Germline CDR1 is DFQATT and CDR2 is SNEGSKA (reference sequence).

Remarks on this clonotype: Sequence at one end of the junction differs from germline and may be a read error. The chain carries TRBV7-3 and TRBJ2-5; 10 nucleotides agree with TRBD1. This CDR3 spans 14 amino acids. Germline V gene lookup returns CDR1 SGHTA and CDR2 FQGTGA. CDR3 bases: TGTGCCAGCAGGAAAGGACAGGGGGGGGAGCCCAGTACTTTC. This codes for CASRKGQGGEPSTF.

Points on this clonotype: This could be a read error, since a much larger clone is one nucleotide away. The chain has TRBV18 and TRBJ2-5, with 7 bases that match TRBD2. The CDR3 runs 17 residues. From germline, CDR1 is KGHSH and CDR2 LQKENI. The CDR3 DNA follows: TGTGCCAGCCCACCACCGATCGGGGGGTCGAGATCAGAGACCCAGTACTTC. This codes for CASPPPIGGSRSETQYF.

This clonotype was found many times. This chain uses TRBV11-2 with TRBJ2-5, with TRBD2 identical over 10 bases. This CDR3 region has 16 residues. V lost 1 base to trimming and J lost 7 bases; unmatched junction nucleotides: 9. The germline V gene encodes CDR1 SGHAT and CDR2 FQNNGV. CDR3 sequence: CASSLVTSGAPGTQYF. For the CDR3, the DNA is TGTGCCAGCAGCTTAGTTACTAGCGGGGCCCCTGGGACCCAGTACTTC.

The chain links TRBV28 to TRBJ2-1, with TRBD2 identical over 10 bases. This CDR3 comprises 16 residues. V gave up 3 bases and J gave up 2 bases; unmatched junction bases: 4. Germline CDR1 MDHEN, CDR2 SYDVKM. CDR3 amino acids: CASSFRAGGPYNEQFF. The CDR3, as DNA: TGTGCCAGCAGTTTCCGAGCGGGAGGGCCCTACAATGAGCAGTTCTTC.

This clonotype was recorded at least ten times. The V and J genes are TRBV4-2 and TRBJ2-1; the match to TRBD1 covers 8 bases. The J segment lost 7 bases and the V segment lost 1 base, leaving 9 bases of the junction unmatched. In germline, CDR1 is LGHNA, CDR2 YNFKEQ. The length of the CDR3 is 16 residues. Written as DNA, the CDR3 is TGTGCCAGCAGCCAAGCTGGGCAGGGGGCAAGGAATGAGCAGTTCTTC. Translating it yields CASSQAGQGARNEQFF.

This clonotype has ten or more counts. The chain joins TRBV6-2 or TRBV6-3 to TRBJ2-3, with 9 bases lining up with TRBD2. Germline V gene data show CDR1 as MNHEY and CDR2 as SVGEGT. There are 17 residues in the CDR3. V was pared by 0 bases and J by 4 bases, with 8 bases of the junction left unmatched. CDR3 region: CASSYSGSGGPADTQYF. CDR3 DNA sequence: TGTGCCAGCAGTTACTCTGGTAGCGGGGGCCCCGCAGATACGCAGTATTTT.

There are many counts of this clonotype. This chain connects TRBV4-3 to TRBJ1-2; D unclear. CDR3 length: 15 amino acids. Germline-derived CDR1 and CDR2 are LGHNA and YSLEER. Between the trimmed V and J ends, which lost 0 bases and 5 bases, there was a span of 13 bases. The CDR3 DNA sequence: TGCGCCAGCAGCCAAGACCCAGGTGAGGGTTATGGCTACACCTTC. Protein: CASSQDPGEGYGYTF.

As for this clonotype: A much larger clone is a single base away; this may be a read error. The chain combines TRBV4-3 with TRBJ2-1; D perhaps matches TRBD1 (5 bases). CDR1 is LGHNA and CDR2 is YSLEER in the germline V gene. V was trimmed by 1 base and J by 0 bases, leaving 13 bases between them. This CDR3 region has 17 residues. CDR3 residues: CASSQGYSGNSYNEQFF. The CDR3 bases are TGCGCCAGCAGCCAAGGTTACTCAGGGAACTCCTACAATGAGCAGTTCTTC.

This clonotype was recorded many times. V and J are TRBV28 and TRBJ2-1; D unclear. V was clipped by 1 base and J by 3 bases, with 1 base between them. The germline V gene encodes CDR1 MDHEN and CDR2 SYDVKM. This CDR3 comprises 12 residues. CDR3 protein: CASSLYYNEQFF. The CDR3 coding sequence is TGTGCCAGCAGTTTATACTACAATGAGCAGTTCTTC.

The rearrangement links TRBV20-1 to TRBJ2-1, with 14 bases matching TRBD2. V shed 6 bases, J shed 1 base, and the junction held 20 bases outside the gene matches. CDR1 is DFQATT, CDR2 SNEGSKA, per germline (reference sequence). This CDR3 spans 21 amino acids. The CDR3 loop is CSASSTTTGLAGVASYNEQFF. CDR3 bases: TGCAGTGCCAGTAGTACTACGACGGGACTAGCGGGAGTGGCATCCTACAATGAGCAGTTCTTC.

At least ten counts were recorded for this clonotype. V gene TRBV6-5 combines with J gene TRBJ1-5; D ambiguous. The length of the CDR3 is 15 residues. V was trimmed by 4 bases and J by 1 base, leaving 11 bases between them. Germline V lookup: CDR1 MNHEY, CDR2 SVGAGI. DNA for the CDR3: TGTGCCAGCAGTTCGTCCGGGTTAAGCAATCAGCCCCAGCATTTT. It codes for CASSSSGLSNQPQHF.

In this sample, this clonotype turned up many times. This chain uses TRBV5-1 with TRBJ2-7; D may be TRBD1 (7 bases). The V gene's germline CDR1 is SGHRS and CDR2 YFSETQ. V was clipped by 4 bases and J by 4 bases, with 15 bases between them. The length of the CDR3 is 14 residues. CDR3 sequence reads: CASSLPTGRYEQYF. CDR3 sequence (DNA): TGCGCCAGCAGCCTGCCGACAGGGAGGTACGAGCAGTACTTC.

This rearrangement joins TRBV12-1 to TRBJ2-7. TRBV12-1 constitutes a pseudogene. CDR3 size: 12 residues. The CDR3 sequence is CASSSLPYEQYF. CDR3 coding DNA: TGTGCCAGCAGCTCGTTACCTTACGAGCAGTACTTC.

This clonotype was detected many times. The chain uses TRBV6-6 and TRBJ1-5; D not certain. Germline assignment: CDR1 MNHNY and CDR2 SVGAGI (reference sequence). Deletions cut 6 bases from V and 4 bases from J, with 16 bases between. The CDR3 sequence is 15 residues long. DNA of the CDR3: TGTGCCAGCAGAACAGATTCGCGGGGAAATCAGCCCCAGCATTTT. Protein product: CASRTDSRGNQPQHF.

This clonotype was found many times. The rearrangement uses TRBV4-3 and TRBJ2-1; TRBD2 agrees at 12 bases. The V gene end was trimmed by 4 bases and the J gene end by 4 bases; junction bases not matched to a gene: 11. This CDR3 comprises 18 residues. Germline V lookup: CDR1 LGHNA, CDR2 YSLEER. The CDR3 DNA follows: TGCGCCAGCAGCCTCAGGGGGACTAGCGGGCGAGATTACAATGAGCAGTTCTTC. Translated: CASSLRGTSGRDYNEQFF.

The chain joins TRBV13 to TRBJ2-5; TRBD1 is a possible D gene (5 bases). Trimming removed 5 bases from V and 3 bases from J, with 16 bases in between. Germline V gene lookup returns CDR1 PRHDT and CDR2 FYEKMQ (reference sequence). This CDR3 has 15 residues. CDR3 nucleotide sequence: TGTGCCAGCAGCGTGACAGTGAACACTGAAGAGACCCAGTACTTC. Protein: CASSVTVNTEETQYF. Full variable domain (rest looked up from reference TRBV13 and TRBJ2-5): AAGVIQSPRHLIKEKRETATLKCYPIPRHDTVYWYQQGPGQDPQFLISFYEKMQSDKGSIPDRFSAQQFSDYHSELNMSSLELGDSALYFCASSVTVNTEETQYFGPGTRLLVL.

This clonotype was counted at least ten times. This chain connects TRBV19 to TRBJ2-7; 12 bases map to TRBD2. Trimming removed 5 bases from V and 6 bases from J; junction bases left unmatched: 2. The CDR3 spans 13 residues. Germline V CDR1 and CDR2: LNHDA, SQIVND (reference sequence). DNA for the CDR3: TGTGCCAGTAGTTCGGGACTAGCGGGCGAGCAGTACTTC. As protein: CASSSGLAGEQYF.

This clonotype appeared many times. V is TRBV19 and J is TRBJ1-6; 7 bases line up with TRBD1. J was trimmed by 3 bases and V by 4 bases; bases with no gene match: 0. The CDR3 runs 14 residues. Germline CDR1 reads LNHDA; CDR2 reads SQIVND (reference sequence). The CDR3 loop reads CASSTGGYNSPLHF. The CDR3 DNA reads TGTGCCAGTAGTACAGGGGGCTATAATTCACCCCTCCACTTT.

This clonotype was detected ten times or more. V and J are TRBV2 and TRBJ2-6, with D hard to call. The CDR3 is 13 residues long. From germline, CDR1 is SNHLY and CDR2 FYNNEI. The ends were cut back, 8 bases at V and 0 bases at J, with 5 bases in the middle. CDR3 sequence: CASRTSGANVLTF. DNA for the CDR3: TGTGCCAGCCGCACCTCTGGGGCCAACGTCCTGACTTTC.